This T cell receptor (beta chain) stems from a study of blood T cells in healthy people across ages. Looking at the study overall: T cells yielded about one barcoded beta molecule per two cells through template switching.

Each donor had around 11 milliliters of peripheral blood drawn. General study findings and limits: It was the long-lived donors that had more naive CD4+ cells and higher diversity than aged donors.

For the second PCR, which ran for about 6 to 12 cycles, a sample-barcoded 5' primer and a J-beta primer mix were used. Researchers report that a template-switch adaptor with 12 random nucleotides tagged each cDNA molecule. TCRdb ran MiXCR on the 5' RACE reads and lists one entry per CDR3 protein. Among about 1,400,000 distinct CDR3 sequences listed, 55% to 75% were seen once. The CDR3 is 15 residues long. J gave up 0 bases and V 7 bases, and 4 bases lay outside the gene matches. From germline, CDR1 is MDHEN and CDR2 SYDVKM. Worth noting for this clonotype: The target antigen is unknown.

This TCR derives from a man between 18 and 29 years old in good health. The specimen was blood. This sequence joins TRBV28 and TRBJ2-3; TRBD2 matches at 10 bases. The CDR3 DNA is TGTGCCAGCAACGGACTAGCGGTGAGCACAGATACGCAGTATTTT. It codes for CASNGLAVSTDTQYF.